This passage covers 15 T cell receptor beta chains from one sample sequenced in a study of T-cell reconstitution after alpha-beta-depleted transplantation in children listed by TCRdb under 2016. The receptor library was made with PCR. Sequencing instrument: Illumina HiSeq 2500. Molecular barcoding was employed in the preparation of TCR libraries, with unique molecular identifiers being used to normalize TCRbeta repertoire quantification. TCRdb handled the public reads itself, with Q25 trimming in fastp and clone calling in MiXCR, and kept productive beta chains. CDR3 protein duplicates are merged, each entry listing the most common genes and DNA. This sample lists some 200,000 distinct CDR3 sequences; roughly 7.5% were detected once. The biggest ten clones account for approximately 3% of the sample. The sample here was PBMCs from the stem cell graft donor, taken from the stem cell graft. These receptors were taken from a human donor who donated a stem cell graft to a child with Wiskott-Aldrich syndrome.

There are many counts of this clonotype. This rearrangement joins TRBV20-1 to TRBJ1-4, with TRBD1 matching over 7 bases. V gave up 4 bases and J gave up 5 bases; unmatched junction bases: 4. The CDR3 contains 13 residues. Germline assignment: CDR1 DFQATT and CDR2 SNEGSKA (reference sequence). The CDR3 DNA reads TGCAGTGCTACCGGGACAGAAAATGAAAAACTGTTTTTT. Translated, it gives CSATGTENEKLFF.

This clonotype was observed at least ten times. This chain joins TRBV9 and TRBJ2-1; perhaps TRBD2 as D (5 bases). Per germline, CDR1 SGDLS and CDR2 YYNGEE. CDR3 length: 13 residues. The V gene lost 3 bases and the J gene lost 9 bases, with 13 bases spanning the gap. CDR3 nucleotide sequence: TGTGCCAGCAGCGCCAACCTTGAGGGTGAGCAGTTCTTC. Encoded protein: CASSANLEGEQFF.

A few counts support this clonotype. The V gene is TRBV11-3, the J gene TRBJ2-7, with a tentative D call TRBD2 (5 bases). This CDR3 spans 16 amino acids. The V end was cut by 5 bases, the J end by 3 bases, with 20 bases between. Germline V gene sequence: CDR1 SGHNT, CDR2 YENEEA. DNA for the CDR3: TGTGCCAGCAGCGATACTGGGGAGCGGAATGACTACGAGCAGTACTTC. Its protein is CASSDTGERNDYEQYF.

This clonotype was detected a few times. This chain links TRBV10-3 with TRBJ2-3; TRBD2 matches 8 bases. V shed 4 bases, J shed 6 bases, and the junction held 15 bases outside the gene matches. Germline V CDR1 and CDR2: ENHRY, SYGVKD. The CDR3 spans 17 residues. CDR3 protein: CAISAGRGGGSGDTQYF. The CDR3 DNA reads TGTGCCATCAGTGCCGGGCGCGGCGGGGGGTCGGGGGATACGCAGTATTTT.

A note on this clonotype: It may be a read error: a sequence one base away is much more abundant. The chain uses TRBV12-3 or TRBV12-4 and TRBJ1-1; weak D call: TRBD1 (6 bases). CDR3 length: 13 amino acids. The CDR3 DNA reads TGTGCCAGCAGAACGACAGGATACACTGAAGCTCTCTTT. It encodes CASRTTGYTEALF.

The sample holds many counts of this clonotype. This rearrangement joins TRBV10-3 to TRBJ2-1; 7 bases agree with TRBD2. J was trimmed by 6 bases and V by 8 bases; bases with no gene match: 4. Germline V lookup: CDR1 ENHRY, CDR2 SYGVKD. The CDR3 contains 12 residues. CDR3 sequence (DNA): TGTGCCATCGCGGTAGCGGGCAATGAGCAGTTCTTC. Amino acid sequence: CAIAVAGNEQFF.

This clonotype was seen repeatedly, ten times or more. J is TRBJ2-2 and V is TRBV12-3 or TRBV12-4; D is perhaps TRBD1 (6 bases). V lost 5 bases and J lost 4, with 11 bases in between. This CDR3 comprises 14 residues. In nucleotides, the CDR3 is TGTGCCAGCAGTCCGGGACACTCCACCGGGGAGCTGTTTTTT. Amino acids: CASSPGHSTGELFF.

This clonotype has just one count. This chain joins TRBV7-9 and TRBJ2-7; 8 nucleotides line up with TRBD1. Germline-derived CDR1 and CDR2 are SEHNR and FQNEAQ (reference sequence). V shed 8 bases, J shed 6 bases, and the junction held 12 bases outside the gene matches. This CDR3 has 14 amino acids. The CDR3 here is CASGPGTGCGEQYF. DNA of the CDR3: TGTGCCAGCGGCCCTGGGACAGGCTGCGGCGAGCAGTACTTC. The full variable domain, its missing parts supplied by reference TRBV7-9 and TRBJ2-7, is DTGVSQNPRHKITKRGQNVTFRCDPISEHNRLYWYRQTLGQGPEFLTYFQNEAQLEKSRLLSDRFSAERPKGSFSTLEIQRTEQGDSAMYLCASGPGTGCGEQYFGPGTRLTVT.

CDR3 DNA sequence: TGCGCCAGCAGCTTGGGCCTTGACACGGACGGCTACACCTTC. Its translation is CASSLGLDTDGYTF. V is TRBV5-1 and J is TRBJ1-2; D remains unclear. V lost 0 bases to trimming and J lost 8 bases, with 14 bases between them. CDR3 length: 14 residues. Germline V gene sequence: CDR1 SGHRS, CDR2 YFSETQ.

V is TRBV20-1 and J is TRBJ1-1; no firm D call. This CDR3 is 11 amino acids long. CDR1 DFQATT and CDR2 SNEGSKA come from the germline V gene (reference sequence). The CDR3 bases are TGCGGTATGAGACAAAACACTGAAGCTTTCTTT. Amino acids: CGMRQNTEAFF.

This clonotype was observed at least ten times. The chain links TRBV20-1 to TRBJ1-1; D unclear. Germline V gives CDR1 DFQATT, CDR2 SNEGSKA (reference sequence). There are 11 residues in the CDR3. Trimming removed 7 bases from V and 7 bases from J, with 13 bases in between. CDR3 DNA sequence: TGCAGTGTTAGCTGGCCGGGTGAAGCTTTCTTT. This translates into CSVSWPGEAFF.

Ten or more counts support this clonotype. J is TRBJ2-2 and V is TRBV6-1, with 7 bases matching TRBD2. Unmatched junction bases numbered 7, after V lost 6 bases and J lost 6 bases. CDR1 is MNHNS, CDR2 SASEGT, per germline. The CDR3 runs to 14 residues. The CDR3 loop is CASRPLGGAGELFF. The DNA of the CDR3 is TGTGCCAGCAGGCCCCTGGGAGGGGCCGGGGAGCTGTTTTTT.

This clonotype was recorded many times. CDR3: CASRGTLDSTDTQYF. The CDR3 DNA reads TGTGCCAGCCGCGGGACACTCGATAGCACAGATACGCAGTATTTT. V and J are TRBV12-3 or TRBV12-4 and TRBJ2-3, with D perhaps given as TRBD1 or TRBD2 (6 bases each). The CDR3 totals 15 residues. Trimming removed 8 bases from V and 0 bases from J, with 15 bases in between.

The gene calls are TRBV10-3 and TRBJ1-1, with no clear D. Trimming pared 5 bases from V and 1 base from J, leaving 5 bases between. Germline CDR1 ENHRY, CDR2 SYGVKD. This CDR3 is built from 12 residues. The CDR3 region has the DNA TGTGCCATCAGTCTCGGGAACACTGAAGCTTTCTTT. Translating gives CAISLGNTEAFF.

Many counts were recorded for this clonotype. The CDR3 DNA follows: TGTGCCAGCAGCCTCCGGGAGACCTACGAGCAGTACTTC. Translation gives CASSLRETYEQYF. The rearrangement links TRBV13 to TRBJ2-7; weak D call: TRBD2 (6 bases). This CDR3 spans 13 amino acids. Germline V gene sequence: CDR1 PRHDT, CDR2 FYEKMQ (reference sequence). Trimming took off 5 bases at V and 2 bases at J, with 10 bases between the two ends.